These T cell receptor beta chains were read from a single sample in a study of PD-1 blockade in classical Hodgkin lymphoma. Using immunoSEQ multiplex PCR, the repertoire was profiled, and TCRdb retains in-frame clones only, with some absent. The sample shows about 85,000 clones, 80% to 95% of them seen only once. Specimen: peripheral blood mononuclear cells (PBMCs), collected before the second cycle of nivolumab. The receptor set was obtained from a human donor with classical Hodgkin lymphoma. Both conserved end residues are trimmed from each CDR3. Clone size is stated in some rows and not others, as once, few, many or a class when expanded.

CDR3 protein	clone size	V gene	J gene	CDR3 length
ASMGLAVGFSYEQY	once	TRBV2	TRBJ2-7	14
FSGANVLT	NA	TRBV29-1	TRBJ2-6	8
ASSLGGRLKETQY	NA	TRBV7-9	TRBJ2-5	13
ASSTGPRRYEQY	NA	TRBV7-8	TRBJ2-7	12
ASSLREGPYEQY	NA	TRBV5-1	TRBJ2-7	12
ASSLTGPTEAF	few	TRBV7-3	TRBJ1-1	11
ASSLGGATQY	NA	TRBV5-5	TRBJ2-5	10
ASSLRQGAGNTIY	NA	TRBV6-5	TRBJ1-3	13
SVVDRYPGYT	NA	TRBV29-1	TRBJ1-2	10
ASSMITALSGNTIY	NA	TRBV19	TRBJ1-3	14
ASKGQGRYGYT	NA	TRBV27	TRBJ1-2	11
ASTYRTSGSYEQY	NA	TRBV6-6	TRBJ2-7	13
ASRAPMNTEAF	NA	TRBV6-1	TRBJ1-1	11
ASSRSGYYEQY	NA	TRBV18	TRBJ2-7	11
ASSASFGQAPLGEQF	NA	TRBV6-1	TRBJ2-1	15
ASSLSGVQPQH	NA	TRBV7-9	TRBJ1-5	11
SAPLKNTIY	NA	TRBV20-1	TRBJ1-3	9
ASNTITGNTGELF	NA	TRBV6-1	TRBJ2-2	13
ASSYSSDEKLF	NA	TRBV7-9	TRBJ1-4	11
ASGNRGLAGELF	NA	TRBV5-1	TRBJ2-2	12
ASGSGPKEIHEQY	NA	TRBV12-5	TRBJ2-7	13
ASSQDPRRQGRTDTQY	NA	TRBV4-2	TRBJ2-3	16
ASSLVLAGIYEQY	NA	TRBV5-6	TRBJ2-7	13
ASSLVPGQGTGELF	few	TRBV19	TRBJ2-2	14
ASSEGAAGGETQY	NA	TRBV19	TRBJ2-5	13
ASSLVGLSYEQY	NA	TRBV28	TRBJ2-7	12